This T cell receptor (beta chain) stems from a study of beta chain features in type 1 diabetes. Points from the study as a whole: PCR might favor shorter templates, but any such skew would affect patients and controls equally. TCRB CDR3s from Type 1 diabetes patients were moderately but significantly shorter in all four CD4+ subsets.

V shed 2 bases and J shed 7 bases, with 7 bases lying between them. The CDR3 totals 12 residues. Germline V CDR1 and CDR2: SGHDT, YYEEEE. Expressed TCRB transcripts got sequenced, as all isolated RNA was reverse transcribed. Data came from immunoSEQ multiplex PCR; TCRdb stores just in-frame clones and leaves some out. The repertoire holds about 740,000 clones, with about an eighth as singletons. This clone was seen a few times. Its specificity is not known. Sampling consisted of one heparinised blood draw per donor, averaging around 100 mL. CD4+ naive, central memory, regulatory and stem cell-like memory cells were sorted via CD45RO/CCR7/CD25/CD127/CD95/CD27. All of the sorted populations showed purity greater than 95%.

The chain couples TRBV5-6 to TRBJ2-1; D remains unclear. The sequence derives from a man between 18 and 29 years old with type 1 diabetes. Sequencing was carried out using naive CD4+ T cells from blood. CDR3 residues: CASSFTRNEQFF. The CDR3 coding sequence is TGTGCCAGCAGCTTCACTCGGAATGAGCAGTTCTTC. Looking up the rest from reference TRBV5-6 and TRBJ2-1 gives the full variable domain: DAGVTQSPTHLIKTRGQQVTLRCSPKSGHDTVSWYQQALGQGPQFIFQYYEEEERQRGNFPDRFSGHQFPNYSSELNVNALLLGDSALYLCASSFTRNEQFFGPGTRLTVL.